The 5 T cell receptor beta chains below were found in one sample sequenced in a study of graft-versus-host responses after intestinal transplantation. Their antigens are not known. The assay was immunoSEQ multiplex PCR, and TCRdb's table has in-frame clones only and misses some. The table lists some 90,000 clones, roughly 89% of them singletons, with about 0.29% in the top ten. The sample was unstimulated CD4+ T cells sorted from spleen or lymph node cells, taken before intestinal transplant. The receptors stem from a human donor who received an intestinal transplant.

CDR3 DNA sequence: TGTGCCAGCTCAACGGGACTAGCGGAGTCCTACGAGCAGTACTTC. Translating it yields CASSTGLAESYEQYF. The chain is built from TRBV18 and TRBJ2-7; TRBD2 matches 11 bases. The CDR3 runs 15 residues. Germline trimming cut 5 bases from V and 1 base from J; bases unmatched to any gene: 4. The germline V gene encodes CDR1 KGHSH and CDR2 LQKENI.

This chain connects TRBV5-6 to TRBJ2-5, with 10 bases aligning to TRBD2. Trimming cost V 0 bases and J 4 bases; bases outside gene matches: 3. This CDR3 is built from 15 residues. Germline lookup yields CDR1 SGHDT and CDR2 YYEEEE. The CDR3 protein is CASSLASGSGETQYF. Here the CDR3 DNA reads TGTGCCAGCAGCTTGGCTAGCGGGAGTGGAGAGACCCAGTACTTC.

This chain uses TRBV15 with TRBJ1-2; D uncertain. The germline V and J ends were trimmed by 0 bases and 6 bases, with 8 bases remaining between them. CDR3 length: 13 amino acids. The germline V gene has CDR1 LNHNV and CDR2 YYDKDF (reference sequence). The CDR3 reads CATSRDIQDGYTF. The CDR3 DNA follows: TGTGCCACCAGCAGAGATATCCAGGATGGCTACACCTTC.

The chain employs TRBV19 and TRBJ2-1; D is undetermined. Germline V gene data show CDR1 as LNHDA and CDR2 as SQIVND (reference sequence). Trimming shortened V by 5 bases and J by 6 bases, and 5 bases separated the two germline ends. The CDR3 is made up of 11 amino acids. The CDR3 DNA follows: TGTGCCAGTAGTGGGCGCAATGAGCAGTTCTTC. Translation: CASSGRNEQFF.

Concerning this clone: This sample also contains other DNA sequences that code for the same CDR3. The chain uses TRBV7-8 and TRBJ2-7; 7 bases line up with TRBD1. The trim removed 1 base at V and 4 bases at J, leaving 13 bases unmatched. The germline gives CDR1 SGHVS, CDR2 FQNEAQ. The CDR3 is made up of 17 amino acids. The CDR3 DNA is TGTGCCAGCAGCTTAGTTGGGGTTCGGGGCAGGGGGTACGAGCAGTACTTC. Translated: CASSLVGVRGRGYEQYF.